This T cell receptor beta chain was obtained from a study of beta chain features in type 1 diabetes. Study-level background: Examined across all samples were around 110 million sorted cells.

The table lists this clone with a few counts. No antigen is known for it. About 110 mL of blood, on average, came from one heparinised draw per donor. By way of CD45RO/CCR7/CD25/CD127/CD95/CD27, the CD4+ regulatory, stem cell-like memory, central memory and naive cells were sorted. Regarding the study as a whole: Individuals with type 1 diabetes displayed fewer insertions and more deletions at VDJ junctions.

cDNA synthesis used the whole RNA isolate, giving expressed TCRB sequences. Repertoires were generated with immunoSEQ multiplex PCR, while TCRdb's copy carries only in-frame clones and drops some. The sample shows roughly 400,000 clones, around 15% of them seen only once. This sequence was found in a woman between 18 and 30 years old in good health. Sequenced material: naive CD4+ T cells from blood.

CDR3 amino acids: CASSLTRGKYEQYF. The CDR3 DNA reads as TGTGCCAGCAGTTTAACCAGGGGGAAGTACGAGCAGTACTTC. The chain combines TRBV28 with TRBJ2-7; 7 nucleotides match TRBD1. V gave up 2 bases and J gave up 4 bases; unmatched junction bases: 5. Per germline, CDR1 MDHEN and CDR2 SYDVKM. The CDR3 consists of 14 residues.